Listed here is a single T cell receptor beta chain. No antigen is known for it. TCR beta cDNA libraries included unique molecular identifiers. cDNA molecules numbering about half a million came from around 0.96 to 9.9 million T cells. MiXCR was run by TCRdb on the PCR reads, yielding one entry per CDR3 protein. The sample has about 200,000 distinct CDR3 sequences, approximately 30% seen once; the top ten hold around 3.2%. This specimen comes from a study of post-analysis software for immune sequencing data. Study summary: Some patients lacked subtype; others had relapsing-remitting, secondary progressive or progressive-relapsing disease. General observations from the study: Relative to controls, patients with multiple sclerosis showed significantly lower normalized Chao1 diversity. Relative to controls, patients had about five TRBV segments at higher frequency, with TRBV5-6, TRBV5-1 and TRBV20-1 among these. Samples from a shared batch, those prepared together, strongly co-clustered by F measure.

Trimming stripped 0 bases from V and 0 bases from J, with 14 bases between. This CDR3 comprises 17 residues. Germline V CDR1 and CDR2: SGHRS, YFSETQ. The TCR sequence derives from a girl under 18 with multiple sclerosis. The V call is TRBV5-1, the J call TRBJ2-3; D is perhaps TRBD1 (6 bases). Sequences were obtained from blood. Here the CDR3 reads CASSLDVWDTSTDTQYF. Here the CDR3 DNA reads TGCGCCAGCAGCTTGGACGTATGGGACACGAGCACAGATACGCAGTATTTT. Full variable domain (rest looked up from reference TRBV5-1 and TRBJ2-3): KAGVTQTPRYLIKTRGQQVTLSCSPISGHRSVSWYQQTPGQGLQFLFEYFSETQRNKGNFPGRFSGRQFSNSRSEMNVSTLELGDSALYLCASSLDVWDTSTDTQYFGPGTRLTVL.